The 18 T cell receptor beta chains reported below all come from one sample, sequenced in a study of OX40 agonist ivuxolimab in advanced cancers. Clones were read by immunoSEQ multiplex PCR, and TCRdb kept only the in-frame ones, dropping some. The table has about 81,000 clones, about 92% seen once. The material sequenced was CD4+ or CD8+ T cells sorted from blood, taken in a trial of the OX40 agonist ivuxolimab. Receptor source: an adult with an advanced solid tumor such as melanoma, head and neck, liver or kidney cancer.

CDR3 protein: CASSYGLAIRGNEQFF. CDR3 in DNA: TGTGCCAGCAGTTACGGACTAGCGATCCGAGGGAATGAGCAGTTCTTC. The chain combines TRBV6-5 with TRBJ2-1; 9 bases match TRBD2. V lost 2 bases and J lost 7; bases outside the gene matches: 9. Per germline, CDR1 MNHEY and CDR2 SVGAGI. The length of the CDR3 is 16 residues.

The V gene is TRBV2, the J gene TRBJ1-5; 9 positions match TRBD1. CDR3 length: 16 amino acids. Per the germline V gene, CDR1 is SNHLY and CDR2 is FYNNEI. V dropped 6 bases and J dropped 2; count of bases not matched to a gene: 8. CDR3 protein: CASSRTGARGNQPQHF. Here the CDR3 DNA reads TGTGCCAGCAGCCGGACAGGGGCTCGGGGCAATCAGCCCCAGCATTTT.

The chain has TRBV6-4 and TRBJ2-5, with D maybe TRBD1 (6 bases). V was shortened by 5 bases and J by 1 base, with 11 bases between the two germline ends. The CDR3 covers 14 residues. Germline loops: CDR1 MRHNA, CDR2 SNTAGT. The CDR3 region is CASSPTGSQETQYF. For the CDR3, the DNA is TGTGCCAGCAGTCCAACAGGGAGCCAAGAGACCCAGTACTTC.

This chain connects TRBV27 to TRBJ1-1; D is perhaps TRBD1 (5 bases). V was shortened by 6 bases and J by 4 bases, with 9 bases between the two germline ends. From germline, CDR1 is MNHEY and CDR2 SMNVEV (reference sequence). This CDR3 is built from 12 residues. In nucleotides, the CDR3 is TGTGCCAGCAGCGGGGGGGTCACTGAAGCTTTCTTT. Its protein product is CASSGGVTEAFF.

This chain links TRBV29-1 with TRBJ2-7, with 8 positions matching TRBD1. The CDR3 runs to 13 residues. CDR1 is SQVTM, CDR2 ANQGSEA, per germline. Germline trimming cut 4 bases from V and 6 bases from J; bases unmatched to any gene: 8. The CDR3 region is CSVAPGQASEQYF. The CDR3 DNA is TGCAGCGTTGCCCCGGGACAGGCCTCCGAGCAGTACTTC.

The chain has TRBV6-5 and TRBJ2-5, with TRBD2 identical over 7 bases. CDR1 is MNHEY, CDR2 SVGAGI, per germline. After removal of 6 bases from V and 2 bases from J, the junction contained 3 bases not matched to a gene. The CDR3 runs to 13 residues. In DNA form, the CDR3 reads TGTGCCAGCAGCCCTAGCGGTCAAGAGACCCAGTACTTC. Amino acids: CASSPSGQETQYF.

The chain employs TRBV28 and TRBJ2-3, with D maybe TRBD2 (6 bases). Looked up from germline, CDR1 is MDHEN and CDR2 is SYDVKM. This CDR3 contains 13 residues. V shed 9 bases and J shed 1 base, with 11 bases lying between them. The CDR3 sequence is CASGRGRTDTQYF. CDR3 sequence (DNA): TGTGCCAGTGGGCGGGGTCGCACAGATACGCAGTATTTT.

The chain carries TRBV9 and TRBJ2-3; 7 bases are shared with TRBD2. With V trimmed by 0 bases and J by 3 bases, 4 bases remained unmatched. The germline CDR1 and CDR2 sequences are SGDLS and YYNGEE. There are 15 residues in the CDR3. The CDR3 sequence: CASSVGGSVTDTQYF. The CDR3, as DNA: TGTGCCAGCAGCGTAGGCGGGAGTGTGACAGATACGCAGTATTTT.

This clone was seen only once. J is TRBJ1-6 and V is TRBV4-3; TRBD1 is a possible D gene (5 bases). Between the trimmed V and J ends, which lost 0 bases and 7 bases, there was a span of 10 bases. Germline-derived CDR1 and CDR2 are LGHNA and YSLEER. The CDR3 is 15 residues long. The chain's CDR3 is CASSQDTGQNSPLHF. Here the CDR3 DNA reads TGCGCCAGCAGCCAAGATACAGGTCAAAATTCACCCCTCCACTTT.

This sequence joins TRBV19 and TRBJ2-1; TRBD2 is a possible D gene (6 bases). The CDR3 runs to 11 residues. V lost 9 bases and J lost 8, with 11 bases in between. Germline V gene data show CDR1 as LNHDA and CDR2 as SQIVND (reference sequence). The CDR3 DNA follows: TGTGCCAGCCGCGGCGGGGATGAGCAGTTCTTC. Translated: CASRGGDEQFF.

The V call is TRBV2, the J call TRBJ2-3; 10 positions agree with TRBD2. The V segment lost 6 bases and the J segment 0 bases; nucleotides outside the gene matches: 6. The CDR3 covers 16 residues. Germline loops: CDR1 SNHLY, CDR2 FYNNEI. DNA of the CDR3: TGTGCCAGCAGACTTTTAGCGGGGGGAAGCACAGATACGCAGTATTTT. Protein: CASRLLAGGSTDTQYF.

The chain is built from TRBV27 and TRBJ1-5, with 12 bases identical to TRBD1. CDR1 MNHEY and CDR2 SMNVEV come from the germline V gene (reference sequence). The CDR3 runs to 15 residues. Germline trimming cut 6 bases from V and 7 bases from J; bases unmatched to any gene: 7. The CDR3 DNA reads TGTGCCAGCAGCGCCGGGACAGGGGGCGAACAGCCCCAGCATTTT. Translation: CASSAGTGGEQPQHF.

The gene calls are TRBV7-3 and TRBJ2-7, with D perhaps matching TRBD2 (6 bases). The length of the CDR3 is 16 residues. The germline V gene encodes CDR1 SGHTA and CDR2 FQGTGA. The V end lost 6 bases, the J end lost 0 bases, and 18 bases lay between the germline ends. CDR3: CASRTRLEESSYEQYF. The CDR3 DNA reads TGTGCCAGCAGGACCCGACTAGAAGAGAGCTCCTACGAGCAGTACTTC.

This chain links TRBV9 with TRBJ1-1; D ambiguous. Germline assignment: CDR1 SGDLS and CDR2 YYNGEE. There are 18 residues in the CDR3. V was pared by 0 bases and J by 0 bases, with 18 bases between. CDR3 region: CASSVVQVPQSMNTEAFF. The CDR3, as DNA: TGTGCCAGCAGCGTAGTTCAGGTCCCGCAGTCCATGAACACTGAAGCTTTCTTT.

The V gene is TRBV9, the J gene TRBJ1-2, with D unclear. Germline V CDR1 and CDR2: SGDLS, YYNGEE. V was trimmed by 0 bases and J by 4 bases, leaving 7 bases between them. This CDR3 has 13 residues. The CDR3 region has the DNA TGTGCCAGCAGCGTAGATGCAGCCTATGGCTACACCTTC. This translates into CASSVDAAYGYTF.

This chain connects TRBV9 to TRBJ1-2, with D tentatively TRBD1 (5 bases). CDR1 and CDR2 (germline): SGDLS, YYNGEE. The CDR3 covers 16 residues. The V gene lost 3 bases and the J gene lost 4 bases, with 19 bases spanning the gap. The CDR3 loop is CASSDGGAAPSYGYTF. CDR3 nucleotides: TGTGCCAGCAGCGATGGAGGGGCGGCGCCCAGCTATGGCTACACCTTC.

The V gene is TRBV27, the J gene TRBJ2-1, with TRBD2 identical over 13 bases. In germline, CDR1 is MNHEY, CDR2 SMNVEV (reference sequence). This CDR3 spans 15 amino acids. V shed 7 bases and J 5 bases; nucleotides not matched to a gene: 5. Here the CDR3 DNA reads TGTGCCAGCACCCTAGGACTAGCGGGGGACAATGAGCAGTTCTTC. It translates to CASTLGLAGDNEQFF.

The sample holds one count of this clone. This chain joins TRBV19 and TRBJ2-5; perhaps D is TRBD1 or TRBD2 (5 bases each). The DNA end is a closer match to TRBJ2-7, so the J assignment may be wrong. The CDR3 loop spans 14 amino acids. Germline assignment: CDR1 LNHDA and CDR2 SQIVND (reference sequence). CDR3 in amino acids: CASSISGGGYEQYF. DNA for the CDR3: TGTGCCAGTAGTATCAGCGGTGGGGGCTACGAGCAGTACTTC.